The 17 T cell receptor beta chains in this list originate from one sample, sequenced in a study of CD8 T cells in ankylosing spondylitis. TCRdb ran MiXCR on the 5' RACE reads and lists one entry per CDR3 protein. Of 25,000 to 35,000 distinct CDR3 sequences listed, approximately 15% are singletons. The material sequenced was blood. The receptors here all came from a male donor with ankylosing spondylitis or in good health (not recorded which).

This clonotype turned up a few times. V is TRBV11-2 and J is TRBJ2-1; the D is unclear. The CDR3 runs to 13 residues. Germline values: CDR1 SGHAT, CDR2 FQNNGV. Trimming removed 1 base from V and 5 bases from J, with 6 bases in between. The DNA of the CDR3 is TGTGCCAGCAGCTTAGGACTTAACAATGAGCAGTTCTTC. Translation gives CASSLGLNNEQFF.

This CDR3 reads CSARTVSEAFF. As DNA, the CDR3 is TGCAGTGCCAGGACAGTTTCTGAAGCTTTCTTT. V usage is TRBV20-1 and J usage is TRBJ1-1, with a possible D match to TRBD1 (6 bases). This CDR3 has 11 residues. CDR1 is DFQATT and CDR2 is SNEGSKA in the germline V gene (reference sequence). Trimming took 6 bases from V and 6 from J, leaving 11 bases between them.

This clonotype was seen only a few times. The J gene is TRBJ1-5, the V gene TRBV20-1; D uncertain. Deletions cut 0 bases from V and 2 bases from J, with 8 bases between. Looked up from germline, CDR1 is DFQATT and CDR2 is SNEGSKA (reference sequence). CDR3 size: 14 residues. CDR3 loop: CSARETGRNQPQHF. For the CDR3, the DNA is TGCAGTGCTAGAGAAACGGGCCGCAATCAGCCCCAGCATTTT.

This clonotype was picked up many times. The CDR3 spells CSVRLNEKLFF. The DNA of the CDR3 is TGCAGCGTTCGGCTTAATGAAAAACTGTTTTTT. V usage is TRBV29-1 and J usage is TRBJ1-4, with D unresolved. Germline CDR1 and CDR2: SQVTM and ANQGSEA. CDR3 length: 11 residues. V lost 5 bases to trimming and J lost 4 bases, with 5 bases between them.

The chain is built from TRBV6-6 and TRBJ1-6; TRBD1 aligns across 9 bases. There are 15 residues in the CDR3. Germline V gene data show CDR1 as MNHNY and CDR2 as SVGAGI (reference sequence). The V gene end was trimmed by 5 bases and the J gene end by 5 bases; junction bases not matched to a gene: 4. CDR3 DNA sequence: TGTGCCAGCAGTCCACAGGGGGCGGATAATTCACCCCTCCACTTT. Encoded protein: CASSPQGADNSPLHF.

This chain uses TRBV9 with TRBJ2-1, with 14 bases identical to TRBD2. The V gene's germline CDR1 is SGDLS and CDR2 YYNGEE. The CDR3 extends over 18 amino acids. V dropped 0 bases and J dropped 0; count of bases not matched to a gene: 2. The DNA for the CDR3 is TGTGCCAGCAGCGTAGGGACTAGCGGGGGGAGCTCCTACAATGAGCAGTTCTTC. Translating gives CASSVGTSGGSSYNEQFF.

The chain uses TRBV7-9 and TRBJ2-2; 8 positions agree with TRBD2. Trimming at V came to 5 bases and at J to 6 bases, leaving 17 bases not matched to a gene. The CDR3 length is 18 residues. Germline-derived CDR1 and CDR2 are SEHNR and FQNEAQ (reference sequence). This chain's CDR3 is CASSSTGTSRSLSGELFF. In nucleotides, the CDR3 is TGTGCCAGCAGCAGCACCGGGACTAGTCGATCCTTATCCGGGGAGCTGTTTTTT.

The rearrangement links TRBV5-5 to TRBJ2-2; 11 nucleotides line up with TRBD1. Trimming removed 4 bases from V and 7 bases from J; junction bases left unmatched: 6. CDR3 length: 15 residues. Looked up from germline, CDR1 is SGHKS and CDR2 is YYEKEE (reference sequence). The DNA of the CDR3 is TGTGCCAGCAGCCTGGACAGGGGGCAAAACGGGGAGCTGTTTTTT. Translated: CASSLDRGQNGELFF.

A few counts support this clonotype. This chain's CDR3 is CSARLAIKTDTQYF. Here the CDR3 DNA reads TGCAGTGCTAGATTGGCCATCAAGACAGATACGCAGTATTTT. The V call is TRBV20-1, the J call TRBJ2-3; D not certain. Per germline, CDR1 DFQATT and CDR2 SNEGSKA (reference sequence). The CDR3 runs 14 residues. The V end was cut by 2 bases, the J end by 3 bases, with 12 bases between.

This clonotype was detected a few times. This chain links TRBV4-3 with TRBJ2-1; the D gene is possibly TRBD2 (6 bases). The germline CDR1 and CDR2 sequences are LGHNA and YSLEER. The CDR3 spans 16 residues. V lost 0 bases and J 8 bases, leaving 17 bases between the germline ends. In nucleotides, the CDR3 is TGCGCCAGCAGCCAAGATCGGGGAGGTATTACGGATGAGCAGTTCTTC. It is translated as CASSQDRGGITDEQFF.

There are a few counts of this clonotype. This chain joins TRBV29-1 and TRBJ2-3, with D unclear. The CDR3 sequence is 13 residues long. Trimming left V 3 bases short and J 2 bases short, with 9 bases between. Germline V gene lookup returns CDR1 SQVTM and CDR2 ANQGSEA. The CDR3 protein is CSVEGVPTDTQYF. The CDR3 DNA is TGCAGCGTTGAGGGTGTCCCCACAGATACGCAGTATTTT.

V usage is TRBV25-1 and J usage is TRBJ1-1, with 7 nucleotides matching TRBD1. The ends lost 1 base at V and 2 bases at J; junction bases unmatched: 4. Germline V gene sequence: CDR1 MGHDK, CDR2 SYGVNS. This CDR3 contains 15 residues. The CDR3 sequence: CASSESWDSNTEAFF. In DNA, the CDR3 is TGTGCCAGCAGTGAATCCTGGGACAGCAACACTGAAGCTTTCTTT.

This clonotype appeared a few times. V is TRBV28 and J is TRBJ1-5, with D unresolved. Trimming took 8 bases from V and 3 from J, leaving 8 bases between them. The CDR3 has 12 residues. Germline loops: CDR1 MDHEN, CDR2 SYDVKM. Here the CDR3 reads CASGIINQPQHF. In nucleotides, the CDR3 is TGTGCCAGCGGCATCATCAATCAGCCCCAGCATTTT.

The chain recombines TRBV5-1 with TRBJ2-2, with no clear D. This CDR3 is built from 13 residues. Germline V lookup: CDR1 SGHRS, CDR2 YFSETQ. Trimming stripped 4 bases from V and 6 bases from J, with 10 bases between. The CDR3, as DNA: TGCGCCAGCAGCCCGCAAGAGTCCGGGGAGCTGTTTTTT. This encodes CASSPQESGELFF.

As DNA, the CDR3 is TGTGCCAGCAGCCTCGGGACTTACGAGCAGTACTTC. Translating gives CASSLGTYEQYF. V and J are TRBV12-3 or TRBV12-4 and TRBJ2-7, with a tentative D call TRBD2 (6 bases). This CDR3 is built from 12 residues. V lost 6 bases, J lost 4 bases, and 10 bases lay in between.

The chain carries TRBV21-1 and TRBJ1-4; no DNA check was done on the table's D call, TRBD1. TRBV21-1 is noted as a pseudogene. The CDR3 consists of 15 residues. The CDR3 DNA is TGTGCCAGCAGCAGGCCCGGGACGACTAATGAAAAACTGTTTTTT. Protein: CASSRPGTTNEKLFF.

The chain recombines TRBV6-2 or TRBV6-3 with TRBJ2-1; 12 bases agree with TRBD2. CDR3 size: 16 residues. Per the germline V gene, CDR1 is MNHEY and CDR2 is SVGEGT. The junction had 7 bases not matched to a gene; V was cut back by 6 bases and J by 4 bases. CDR3 sequence (DNA): TGTGCCAGCAGGTCCGGACTAGCGGGGAGGTACAATGAGCAGTTCTTC. Translating gives CASRSGLAGRYNEQFF.